A selection of T cell receptor beta chains follows, all from one sample in a study of vaccination and CD4 T cells after COVID-19. These receptors' targets are unknown. Each CDR3 protein is one row after TCRdb ran MiXCR on the PCR reads. The repertoire includes about 15,000 distinct CDR3 sequences, 65% to 85% of them detected once, and approximately 4.2% sits in the top ten. The sample taken for sequencing was CD4+ T cells from blood, cultured in vitro. These receptors originate from a human donor who had recovered from COVID-19. CDR3s include the opening cysteine and the closing phenylalanine or tryptophan. The order of the fields is V gene, clone size, D gene, CDR3 length, J gene, CDR3 DNA, CDR3 protein. D genes are given only for firm matches. Not every row has a clone size; where given, it reads once, few, many or a size class.

v_gene: TRBV6-2/TRBV6-3
abundance: few
d_gene: NA
len: 11
j_gene: TRBJ2-5
CDR3nt: TGTGCCAGCAGTCTTCACGAGACCCAGTACTTC
CDR3aa: CASSLHETQYF

v_gene: TRBV6-1
abundance: few
d_gene: NA
len: 14
j_gene: TRBJ1-5
CDR3nt: TGTGCCAGCAGGACCGGGACGCATAATCAGCCCCAGCATTTT
CDR3aa: CASRTGTHNQPQHF

v_gene: TRBV30
abundance: NA
d_gene: NA
len: 14
j_gene: TRBJ2-3
CDR3nt: TGTGCCTGGGGCCTAGCGTTGAGCACAGATACGCAGTATTTT
CDR3aa: CAWGLALSTDTQYF

v_gene: TRBV28
abundance: once
d_gene: NA
len: 15
j_gene: TRBJ2-1
CDR3nt: TGTGCCAGCAGTATTATTAGACTTAACTACAATGAGCAGTTCTTC
CDR3aa: CASSIIRLNYNEQFF

v_gene: TRBV7-2
abundance: few
d_gene: NA
len: 15
j_gene: TRBJ1-2
CDR3nt: TGTGCCAGCAGCTTAGTCGTCGAAGGTACCTATGGCTACACCTTC
CDR3aa: CASSLVVEGTYGYTF

v_gene: TRBV7-2
abundance: few
d_gene: NA
len: 13
j_gene: TRBJ2-5
CDR3nt: TGTGCCAGCGCGGGGTCCCCACCGGAGACCCAGTACTTC
CDR3aa: CASAGSPPETQYF

v_gene: TRBV28
abundance: NA
d_gene: NA
len: 15
j_gene: TRBJ1-3
CDR3nt: TGTGCCAGCAGTTTATTGGGGGGAGCTGGAAACACCATATATTTT
CDR3aa: CASSLLGGAGNTIYF

v_gene: TRBV19
abundance: once
d_gene: TRBD1
len: 15
j_gene: TRBJ1-2
CDR3nt: TGTGCCAGTGATCCGGGACAGCGGACCCGGCATGGGTACACCTTC
CDR3aa: CASDPGQRTRHGYTF

v_gene: TRBV21-1
abundance: NA
d_gene: NA
len: 16
j_gene: TRBJ1-2
CDR3nt: TGTGCCAGCAGTATAAACAGGGGGCTAGCTAACTATGGCTACACCTTC
CDR3aa: CASSINRGLANYGYTF

v_gene: TRBV2
abundance: NA
d_gene: NA
len: 15
j_gene: TRBJ2-4
CDR3nt: TGTGCCAGCAGTGAAAATCGGGGAGCCAAAAACATTCAGTACTTC
CDR3aa: CASSENRGAKNIQYF

v_gene: TRBV2
abundance: NA
d_gene: NA
len: 12
j_gene: TRBJ1-2
CDR3nt: TGTGCCAGCAGTGAACCCCCAGGAGGCTACACCTTC
CDR3aa: CASSEPPGGYTF

v_gene: TRBV7-9
abundance: NA
d_gene: NA
len: 15
j_gene: TRBJ1-1
CDR3nt: TGTGCCAGCAGCTTAGATGTCGGGTCCGACACTGAAGCTTTCTTT
CDR3aa: CASSLDVGSDTEAFF

v_gene: TRBV18
abundance: NA
d_gene: TRBD1
len: 13
j_gene: TRBJ1-2
CDR3nt: TGTGCCAGCTCACCGGAGGCAGGGGGCGAACGTCACTTC
CDR3aa: CASSPEAGGERHF

v_gene: TRBV23-1
abundance: few
d_gene: NA
len: 14
j_gene: TRBJ1-1
CDR3nt: TGCGCCAGCAGTCAAGGACGCAGGGGAACTGAAGCTTTCTTT
CDR3aa: CASSQGRRGTEAFF

v_gene: TRBV6-5
abundance: NA
d_gene: TRBD1
len: 16
j_gene: TRBJ2-7
CDR3nt: TGTGCCAGCAGTTATTACCGGGACAGGGGGATCTACGAGCAGTACTTC
CDR3aa: CASSYYRDRGIYEQYF

v_gene: TRBV20-1
abundance: NA
d_gene: TRBD2
len: 15
j_gene: TRBJ2-2
CDR3nt: TGCAGTGCTCGCAGGACTAGCGGGACAGCCGGGGAGCTGTTTTTT
CDR3aa: CSARRTSGTAGELFF

v_gene: TRBV7-8
abundance: once
d_gene: NA
len: 13
j_gene: TRBJ2-7
CDR3nt: TGTGCCAGCAGCTTAGCACATGACTACGAGCAGTACTTC
CDR3aa: CASSLAHDYEQYF

v_gene: TRBV9
abundance: once
d_gene: NA
len: 15
j_gene: TRBJ2-5
CDR3nt: TGTGCCAGCAGCGTAGGTCGGCAGAACCAAGAGACCCAGTACTTC
CDR3aa: CASSVGRQNQETQYF

v_gene: TRBV30
abundance: NA
d_gene: NA
len: 15
j_gene: TRBJ1-6
CDR3nt: TGTGCCTGGAGTGCTCTGAGGGGAGGGAATTCACCCCTCCACTTT
CDR3aa: CAWSALRGGNSPLHF

v_gene: TRBV24-1
abundance: few
d_gene: NA
len: 13
j_gene: TRBJ2-2
CDR3nt: TGTGCCACCTCCACCCGAGCGGCCGGGGAGCTGTTTTTT
CDR3aa: CATSTRAAGELFF

v_gene: TRBV28
abundance: few
d_gene: NA
len: 24
j_gene: TRBJ1-5
CDR3nt: TGTGCCAGCAGTCAGGGGTCTACCCGCAACCGGGTTGGGGTCGGGGCTTATAGCAATCAGCCCCAGCATTTT
CDR3aa: CASSQGSTRNRVGVGAYSNQPQHF

v_gene: TRBV20-1
abundance: NA
d_gene: TRBD1
len: 12
j_gene: TRBJ2-5
CDR3nt: TGCAGTGCTCCTGACAGGGTCAAGACCCAGTACTTC
CDR3aa: CSAPDRVKTQYF

v_gene: TRBV19
abundance: once
d_gene: NA
len: 14
j_gene: TRBJ1-2
CDR3nt: TGTGCCAGTAAGGTCACCCTAGCCGACTATGGCTACACCTTC
CDR3aa: CASKVTLADYGYTF

v_gene: TRBV7-2
abundance: NA
d_gene: NA
len: 13
j_gene: TRBJ2-2
CDR3nt: TGTGCCAGCAGCTCGACAAGTACCCGGGAGCTGTTTTTT
CDR3aa: CASSSTSTRELFF

v_gene: TRBV25-1
abundance: NA
d_gene: NA
len: 15
j_gene: TRBJ1-4
CDR3nt: TGTGCCAGCAGGATCGACTCGGTGGCGGGTGGAAAACTGTTTTTT
CDR3aa: CASRIDSVAGGKLFF

v_gene: TRBV6-2/TRBV6-3
abundance: few
d_gene: TRBD1
len: 13
j_gene: TRBJ1-2
CDR3nt: TGTGCCAGCAGTTGGACAGGGGGCGAGGTATACACCTTC
CDR3aa: CASSWTGGEVYTF

v_gene: TRBV7-2
abundance: once
d_gene: TRBD2
len: 17
j_gene: TRBJ2-2
CDR3nt: TGTGCCAGCAGCTTAGTGAAGACTAGCGGTTTCACCGGGGAGCTGTTTTTT
CDR3aa: CASSLVKTSGFTGELFF

v_gene: TRBV15
abundance: NA
d_gene: NA
len: 12
j_gene: TRBJ1-1
CDR3nt: TGTGCCACCAGCAGAGCGAACACTGAAGCTTTCTTT
CDR3aa: CATSRANTEAFF

v_gene: TRBV20-1
abundance: NA
d_gene: TRBD1
len: 14
j_gene: TRBJ1-2
CDR3nt: TGCAGACCCCGAAACTCTCAGGGGGGCTATGGCTACACCTTC
CDR3aa: CRPRNSQGGYGYTF

v_gene: TRBV6-5
abundance: NA
d_gene: NA
len: 15
j_gene: TRBJ2-7
CDR3nt: TGTGCCAGCAGTTCCCCTTCGACAGCAACCTACGAGCAGTACTTC
CDR3aa: CASSSPSTATYEQYF

v_gene: TRBV7-2
abundance: NA
d_gene: NA
len: 17
j_gene: TRBJ1-2
CDR3nt: TGTGCCAGCAGCTTAGCGCCAGACCCGACGGGAAACTATGGCTACACCTTC
CDR3aa: CASSLAPDPTGNYGYTF

v_gene: TRBV7-9
abundance: NA
d_gene: TRBD1
len: 17
j_gene: TRBJ2-2
CDR3nt: TGTGCCAGCAGCTTTGGGAACAGGGGGCCCAGACTCGGGGAGCTGTTTTTT
CDR3aa: CASSFGNRGPRLGELFF

v_gene: TRBV24-1
abundance: NA
d_gene: NA
len: 15
j_gene: TRBJ1-5
CDR3nt: TGTGCCACCAGTGATTCAAGAACAGGGATGGGACCCCAGCATTTT
CDR3aa: CATSDSRTGMGPQHF

v_gene: TRBV28
abundance: NA
d_gene: TRBD1
len: 15
j_gene: TRBJ1-5
CDR3nt: TGTGCCAGCAGTTTGCGTCAGGGGGCCAATCAGCCCCAGCATTTT
CDR3aa: CASSLRQGANQPQHF

v_gene: TRBV20-1
abundance: NA
d_gene: TRBD1
len: 16
j_gene: TRBJ1-2
CDR3nt: TGCAGTGCTAGAGATGCCGGGACAGTCGTAGTCCGGGGCTACACCTTC
CDR3aa: CSARDAGTVVVRGYTF

v_gene: TRBV6-4
abundance: NA
d_gene: NA
len: 13
j_gene: TRBJ1-1
CDR3nt: TGTGCCAGCAGTGACCTGGTCGGCAGTGAAGCTTTCTTT
CDR3aa: CASSDLVGSEAFF

v_gene: TRBV29-1
abundance: NA
d_gene: NA
len: 9
j_gene: TRBJ1-2
CDR3nt: TGCAGCGACGACTATGGCTACACCTTC
CDR3aa: CSDDYGYTF

v_gene: TRBV20-1
abundance: once
d_gene: TRBD2
len: 17
j_gene: TRBJ2-3
CDR3nt: TGCAGTGCTAGAGATTTCCTAGCGGGAGGGTGGGCAGATACGCAGTATTTT
CDR3aa: CSARDFLAGGWADTQYF

v_gene: TRBV7-9
abundance: NA
d_gene: TRBD1
len: 16
j_gene: TRBJ2-5
CDR3nt: TGTGCCAGCAGCCCGGACAGGTCGTGGTTGGTAGAGACCCAGTACTTC
CDR3aa: CASSPDRSWLVETQYF

v_gene: TRBV20-1
abundance: NA
d_gene: NA
len: 16
j_gene: TRBJ2-2
CDR3nt: TGCAGTGCTAGAGATGGGGCGAGAACGAACACCGGGGAGCTGTTTTTT
CDR3aa: CSARDGARTNTGELFF

v_gene: TRBV10-2
abundance: NA
d_gene: TRBD2
len: 18
j_gene: TRBJ2-7
CDR3nt: TGCGCCAGCAGTGAGTCGCTCACACTGACTAGCGGATACTACGAGCAGTACTTC
CDR3aa: CASSESLTLTSGYYEQYF

v_gene: TRBV2
abundance: NA
d_gene: NA
len: 13
j_gene: TRBJ1-2
CDR3nt: TGTGCCAGCAGTCAGGACAGTCGCTATGGCTACACCTTC
CDR3aa: CASSQDSRYGYTF

v_gene: TRBV20-1
abundance: NA
d_gene: NA
len: 14
j_gene: TRBJ1-1
CDR3nt: TGCAGTGCAGCGCCCCGGAGGGTGAACACTGAAGCTTTCTTT
CDR3aa: CSAAPRRVNTEAFF

v_gene: TRBV2
abundance: few
d_gene: NA
len: 15
j_gene: TRBJ1-5
CDR3nt: TGTGCCAGCAGTTCGAGGGGGGTAGGCAATCAGCCCCAGCATTTT
CDR3aa: CASSSRGVGNQPQHF

v_gene: TRBV28
abundance: NA
d_gene: NA
len: 14
j_gene: TRBJ2-3
CDR3nt: TGTGCCAGCAGTTTGTCCGGCGGCACAGATGCGCAGTATTTT
CDR3aa: CASSLSGGTDAQYF

v_gene: TRBV24-1
abundance: few
d_gene: NA
len: 8
j_gene: TRBJ1-1
CDR3nt: TGTGCCATCACTGAAGCTTTCTTT
CDR3aa: CAITEAFF

v_gene: TRBV12-3/TRBV12-4
abundance: NA
d_gene: TRBD1
len: 13
j_gene: TRBJ1-5
CDR3nt: TGTGCCAGCAGCAACAGGGGGGATTCGCCCCAGCATTTT
CDR3aa: CASSNRGDSPQHF

v_gene: TRBV20-1
abundance: NA
d_gene: TRBD2
len: 14
j_gene: TRBJ2-3
CDR3nt: TGCAGTGCTAGACTAGCGGGTAGCACAGATACGCAGTATTTT
CDR3aa: CSARLAGSTDTQYF

v_gene: TRBV20-1
abundance: NA
d_gene: NA
len: 13
j_gene: TRBJ1-5
CDR3nt: TGCAGTGCTCAGGGGACCCCCAATCAGCCCCAGCATTTT
CDR3aa: CSAQGTPNQPQHF

v_gene: TRBV6-1
abundance: few
d_gene: NA
len: 12
j_gene: TRBJ1-2
CDR3nt: TGTGCCAGCAGGCCCATACAGGGTTGGGCCACCTTC
CDR3aa: CASRPIQGWATF

v_gene: TRBV15
abundance: NA
d_gene: NA
len: 16
j_gene: TRBJ2-6
CDR3nt: TGTGCCACCAGCAAAACAGGGTCGACTGGGGCCAACGTCCTGACTTTC
CDR3aa: CATSKTGSTGANVLTF

v_gene: TRBV7-2
abundance: NA
d_gene: NA
len: 15
j_gene: TRBJ2-5
CDR3nt: TGTGCCAGCAGCCAGACCGGGACTCCCGTAGAGACCCAGTACTTC
CDR3aa: CASSQTGTPVETQYF

v_gene: TRBV20-1
abundance: few
d_gene: NA
len: 12
j_gene: TRBJ1-5
CDR3nt: TGCAGTGCTAGCCGGGCGGGTCAGCCCCAGCATTTT
CDR3aa: CSASRAGQPQHF

v_gene: TRBV24-1
abundance: NA
d_gene: NA
len: 14
j_gene: TRBJ1-5
CDR3nt: TGTGCCACCAGTGAGACAGGAAGCAATCAGCCCCAGCATTTT
CDR3aa: CATSETGSNQPQHF

v_gene: TRBV7-2
abundance: NA
d_gene: TRBD2
len: 16
j_gene: TRBJ2-5
CDR3nt: TGTGCCAGCAGCTTAGGGCCTAGCGGGAGGCGGGAGACCCAGTACTTC
CDR3aa: CASSLGPSGRRETQYF

v_gene: TRBV28
abundance: NA
d_gene: NA
len: 12
j_gene: TRBJ1-2
CDR3nt: TGTGCCAGCAGCCCAGCTCCCTATGGCTACACCTTC
CDR3aa: CASSPAPYGYTF

v_gene: TRBV30
abundance: NA
d_gene: TRBD1
len: 13
j_gene: TRBJ1-5
CDR3nt: TGTGCCTGGAGTTTAACAGGGGATCAGCCCCAGCATTTT
CDR3aa: CAWSLTGDQPQHF

v_gene: TRBV25-1
abundance: NA
d_gene: TRBD1
len: 17
j_gene: TRBJ1-4
CDR3nt: TGTGCCAGCAGTGGATACAGGGGAGTCGCAACTAATGAAAAACTGTTTTTT
CDR3aa: CASSGYRGVATNEKLFF

v_gene: TRBV4-3
abundance: NA
d_gene: TRBD1
len: 16
j_gene: TRBJ1-2
CDR3nt: TGCGCCAGCAGCCAAGCTGTGGGGACAGGGAGTTATGGCTACACCTTC
CDR3aa: CASSQAVGTGSYGYTF

v_gene: TRBV6-2/TRBV6-3
abundance: few
d_gene: NA
len: 16
j_gene: TRBJ1-6
CDR3nt: TGTGCCAGCAGTTACTCTGGAAGCTCCTATAATTCACCCCTCCACTTT
CDR3aa: CASSYSGSSYNSPLHF